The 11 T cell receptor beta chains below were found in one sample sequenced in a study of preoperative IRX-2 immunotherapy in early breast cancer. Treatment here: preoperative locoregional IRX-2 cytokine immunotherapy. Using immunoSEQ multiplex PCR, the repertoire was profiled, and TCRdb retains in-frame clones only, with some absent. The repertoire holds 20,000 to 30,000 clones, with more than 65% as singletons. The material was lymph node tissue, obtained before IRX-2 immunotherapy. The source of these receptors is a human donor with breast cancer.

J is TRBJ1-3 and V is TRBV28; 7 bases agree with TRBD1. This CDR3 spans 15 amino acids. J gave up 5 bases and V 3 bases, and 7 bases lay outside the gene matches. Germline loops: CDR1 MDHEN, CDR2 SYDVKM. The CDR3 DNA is TGTGCCAGCAGTTTCATACAGGGGTTCAGAAACACCATATATTTT. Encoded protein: CASSFIQGFRNTIYF.

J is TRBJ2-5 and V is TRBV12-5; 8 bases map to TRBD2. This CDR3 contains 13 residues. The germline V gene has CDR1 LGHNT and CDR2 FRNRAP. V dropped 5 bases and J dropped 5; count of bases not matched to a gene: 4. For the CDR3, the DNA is TGTGCTAGTGGTCCCCCGGGGGGGGAGACCCAGTACTTC. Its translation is CASGPPGGETQYF. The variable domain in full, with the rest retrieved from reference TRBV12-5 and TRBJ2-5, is DARVTQTPRHKVTEMGQEVTMRCQPILGHNTVFWYRQTMMQGLELLAYFRNRAPLDDSGMPKDRFSAEMPDATLATLKIQPSEPRDSAVYFCASGPPGGETQYFGPGTRLLVL.

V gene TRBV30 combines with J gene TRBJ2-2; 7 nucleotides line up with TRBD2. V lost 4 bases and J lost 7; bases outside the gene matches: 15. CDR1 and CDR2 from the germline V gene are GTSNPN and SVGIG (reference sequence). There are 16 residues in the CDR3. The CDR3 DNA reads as TGTGCCTGGAACCTTGGGAGGAGCGGGGCGGACGGGGAGCTGTTTTTT. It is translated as CAWNLGRSGADGELFF. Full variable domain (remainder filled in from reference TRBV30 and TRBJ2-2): SQTIHQWPATLVQPVGSPLSLECTVEGTSNPNLYWYRQAAGRGLQLLFYSVGIGQISSEVPQNLSASRPQDRQFILSSKKLLLSDSGFYLCAWNLGRSGADGELFFGEGSRLTVL.

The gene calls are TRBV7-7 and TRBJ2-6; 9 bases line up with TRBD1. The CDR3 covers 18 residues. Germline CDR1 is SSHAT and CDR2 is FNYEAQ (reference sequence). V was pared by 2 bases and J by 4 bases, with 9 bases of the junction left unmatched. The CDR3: CASSLTPQQGAGANVLTF. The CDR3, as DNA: TGTGCCAGCAGCTTAACCCCCCAACAGGGGGCAGGGGCCAACGTCCTGACTTTC.

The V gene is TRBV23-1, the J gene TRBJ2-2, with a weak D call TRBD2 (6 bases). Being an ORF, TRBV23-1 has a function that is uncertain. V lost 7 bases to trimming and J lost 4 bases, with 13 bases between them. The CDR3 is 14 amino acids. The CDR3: CASKVRGSTGELFF. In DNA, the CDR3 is TGCGCCAGCAAGGTACGGGGGAGCACCGGGGAGCTGTTTTTT.

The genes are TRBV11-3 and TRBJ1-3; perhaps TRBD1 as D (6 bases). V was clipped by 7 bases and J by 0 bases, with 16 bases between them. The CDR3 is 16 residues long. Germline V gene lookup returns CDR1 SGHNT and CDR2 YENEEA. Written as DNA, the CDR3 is TGTGCCAGCACCCAACCCGGGACAATCTCTGGAAACACCATATATTTT. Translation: CASTQPGTISGNTIYF.

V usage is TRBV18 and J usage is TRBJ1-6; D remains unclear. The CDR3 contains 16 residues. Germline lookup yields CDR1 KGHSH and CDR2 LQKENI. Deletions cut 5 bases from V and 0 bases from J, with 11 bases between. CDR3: CASSEAQSSYNSPLHF. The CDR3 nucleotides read TGTGCCAGCTCAGAAGCGCAGAGCTCCTATAATTCACCCCTCCACTTT.

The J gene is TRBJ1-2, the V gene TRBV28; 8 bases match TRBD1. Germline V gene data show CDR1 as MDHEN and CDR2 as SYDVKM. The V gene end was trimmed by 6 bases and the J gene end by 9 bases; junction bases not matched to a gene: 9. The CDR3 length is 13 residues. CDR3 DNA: TGTGCCAGCAGCGACAGGGGATCGCAGAGCTACACCTTC. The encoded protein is CASSDRGSQSYTF.

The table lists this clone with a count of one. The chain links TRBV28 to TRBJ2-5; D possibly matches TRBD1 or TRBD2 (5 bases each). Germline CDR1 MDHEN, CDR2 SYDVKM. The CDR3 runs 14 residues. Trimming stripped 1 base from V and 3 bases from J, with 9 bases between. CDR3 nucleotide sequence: TGTGCCAGCAGTTTATTGGGGGAAGAAGAGACCCAGTACTTC. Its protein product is CASSLLGEEETQYF.

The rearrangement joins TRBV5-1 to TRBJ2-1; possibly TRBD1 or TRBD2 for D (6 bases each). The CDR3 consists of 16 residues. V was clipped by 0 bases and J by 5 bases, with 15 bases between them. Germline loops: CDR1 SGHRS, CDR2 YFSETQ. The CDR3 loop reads CASSLGRGNSDNEQFF. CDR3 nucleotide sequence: TGCGCCAGCAGCTTGGGGAGGGGGAATTCGGACAATGAGCAGTTCTTC.

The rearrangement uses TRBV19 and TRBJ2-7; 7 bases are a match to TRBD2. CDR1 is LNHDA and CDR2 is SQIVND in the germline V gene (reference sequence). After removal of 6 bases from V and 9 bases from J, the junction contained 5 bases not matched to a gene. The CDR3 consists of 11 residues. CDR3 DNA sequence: TGTGCCAGTAGCGAGGGGAGGGGGCAGTACTTC. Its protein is CASSEGRGQYF.